These 18 T cell receptor beta chains came from one sample sequenced in a study of response to subunit inactivated influenza vaccine. Using its own MiXCR run on the RT-PCR reads, TCRdb lists one record per CDR3 protein. The table has about 240,000 distinct CDR3 sequences, 10% to 15% seen once. Here the sequenced sample was non-naive T cells sorted from PBMCs, taken around 15 days before vaccination. Receptors originate from a man aged 50 to 60 who received an inactivated influenza vaccine.

As concerns this clonotype: Given a much more abundant clone one base away, this may be a read error. The chain couples TRBV20-1 to TRBJ2-1, with TRBD2 identical over 10 bases. Germline CDR1 reads DFQATT; CDR2 reads SNEGSKA (reference sequence). V was pared by 5 bases and J by 9 bases, with 16 bases of the junction left unmatched. This CDR3 has 16 residues. CDR3 bases: TGCAGTGCTCCCTCACGTAGCGGGAGGTTCGGGAGTGAGCAGTTCTTC. Translated: CSAPSRSGRFGSEQFF.

The sample holds a few counts of this clonotype. This chain joins TRBV6-2 or TRBV6-3 and TRBJ2-2; a possible D gene is TRBD2 (6 bases). The CDR3 totals 18 residues. The V gene lost 1 base and the J gene lost 1 base, with 16 bases spanning the gap. From germline, CDR1 is MNHEY and CDR2 SVGEGT. CDR3 DNA: TGTGCCAGCAGTTACTTGGGACGGGAGTGGAGGAACACCGGGGAGCTGTTTTTT. Protein product: CASSYLGREWRNTGELFF.

This clonotype was recorded a few times. CDR3 amino acids: CASSLVPRDTEAFF. The DNA for the CDR3 is TGTGCCAGCAGCTTAGTTCCGCGGGACACTGAAGCTTTCTTT. The chain joins TRBV7-2 to TRBJ1-1, with D unclear. Looked up from germline, CDR1 is SGHTA and CDR2 is FQGNSA. The CDR3 is 14 residues long. V lost 1 base and J lost 3, with 9 bases in between.

This clonotype was picked up a small number of times. The V call is TRBV7-9, the J call TRBJ2-3; 7 positions match TRBD2. From germline, CDR1 is SEHNR and CDR2 FQNEAQ (reference sequence). The CDR3 spans 16 residues. With 2 bases clipped from V and 2 bases from J, the junction kept 7 bases outside the gene matches. The CDR3 reads CASSLWRGKPTDTQYF. In nucleotides, the CDR3 is TGTGCCAGCAGCTTATGGCGGGGGAAACCCACAGATACGCAGTATTTT.

The V gene is TRBV6-1, the J gene TRBJ2-1, with 9 bases lining up with TRBD1. Trimming cost V 2 bases and J 6 bases; bases outside gene matches: 8. Germline V gives CDR1 MNHNS, CDR2 SASEGT. The length of the CDR3 is 16 residues. CDR3 nucleotides: TGTGCCAGCAGTGAAAGTCTAGGACAGGGGAGCAATGAGCAGTTCTTC. It codes for CASSESLGQGSNEQFF.

J is TRBJ2-5 and V is TRBV5-6, with D hard to call. The CDR3 runs 14 residues. The germline CDR1 and CDR2 sequences are SGHDT and YYEEEE. V was trimmed by 4 bases and J by 7 bases, leaving 17 bases between them. This chain's CDR3 is CASSVVGNTGTQYF. The CDR3 nucleotides read TGTGCCAGCAGCGTGGTAGGGAACACCGGGACCCAGTACTTC.

The chain couples TRBV7-2 to TRBJ2-2; 8 bases match TRBD2. CDR1 is SGHTA, CDR2 FQGNSA, per germline. The CDR3 loop spans 14 amino acids. V lost 10 bases and J lost 6; bases outside the gene matches: 10. The CDR3 DNA reads as TGTGCCACCGGTGGCGGGGGGAAACCCGGGGAGCTGTTTTTT. It yields the protein CATGGGGKPGELFF.

This clonotype has at least ten counts. CDR3 residues: CASSLGTSGSHQETQYF. CDR3 nucleotides: TGTGCCAGCAGTTTAGGGACTAGCGGGAGCCATCAAGAGACCCAGTACTTC. The gene calls are TRBV12-3 or TRBV12-4 and TRBJ2-5; 13 bases match TRBD2. V trimming: 1 base; J trimming: 2 bases; junction bases outside the gene matches: 4. This CDR3 is 17 amino acids long.

The V call is TRBV3-1, the J call TRBJ2-7; unclear D gene. The germline V gene encodes CDR1 LGHDT and CDR2 YNNKEL (reference sequence). The CDR3 runs 13 residues. The V end lost 1 base, the J end lost 0 bases, and 4 bases lay between the germline ends. CDR3 sequence (DNA): TGTGCCAGCAGCCAAGGGGCCTCCTACGAGCAGTACTTC. This sequence encodes CASSQGASYEQYF.

This clonotype was detected ten times or more. This sequence joins TRBV20-1 and TRBJ2-5, with 14 bases that match TRBD2. CDR1 is DFQATT, CDR2 SNEGSKA, per germline (reference sequence). The CDR3 covers 16 residues. After removal of 6 bases from V and 2 bases from J, the junction contained 8 bases not matched to a gene. DNA for the CDR3: TGCAGTGCACTTCGACTAGCGGGAGGGGGACAAGAGACCCAGTACTTC. Its translation: CSALRLAGGGQETQYF.

This clonotype came up a few times. This sequence joins TRBV5-1 and TRBJ1-1; weak D call: TRBD1 (6 bases). This CDR3 region has 13 residues. The germline CDR1 and CDR2 sequences are SGHRS and YFSETQ. With 5 bases removed from V and 1 base from J, the gap between germline ends came to 9 bases. As DNA, the CDR3 is TGCGCCAGCAGTAAGGGGGGGAACACTGAAGCTTTCTTT. This translates into CASSKGGNTEAFF. The entire variable domain, with the rest obtained from reference TRBV5-1 and TRBJ1-1, is as follows: KAGVTQTPRYLIKTRGQQVTLSCSPISGHRSVSWYQQTPGQGLQFLFEYFSETQRNKGNFPGRFSGRQFSNSRSEMNVSTLELGDSALYLCASSKGGNTEAFFGQGTRLTVV.

This chain joins TRBV30 and TRBJ1-4; TRBD1 aligns across 7 bases. CDR1 GTSNPN and CDR2 SVGIG come from the germline V gene (reference sequence). Unmatched junction bases numbered 10, after V lost 2 bases and J lost 7 bases. The CDR3 totals 15 residues. The CDR3, as DNA: TGTGCCTGGAGTTACAGGGGCCCGATGGTTGAAAAACTGTTTTTT. Its translation: CAWSYRGPMVEKLFF.

Details on this clonotype: It may be a read error: a sequence one base away is much more abundant. This rearrangement joins TRBV4-3 to TRBJ2-7, with 7 nucleotides matching TRBD2. The germline V gene has CDR1 LGHNA and CDR2 YSLEER. The V gene end was trimmed by 0 bases and the J gene end by 8 bases; junction bases not matched to a gene: 10. This CDR3 has 15 residues. The CDR3 DNA follows: TGCGCCAGCAGCCAAGATCACTGGGGGGGGTACAAGCAGTACTTC. It specifies CASSQDHWGGYKQYF.

There are many counts of this clonotype. This chain uses TRBV28 with TRBJ2-7, with 8 bases matching TRBD2. This CDR3 comprises 15 residues. Germline values: CDR1 MDHEN, CDR2 SYDVKM. V lost 5 bases and J lost 4; bases outside the gene matches: 10. The CDR3 DNA sequence: TGTGCCAGCAGTCTCCAAGGGCTAGCGGGTTACGAGCAGTACTTC. This encodes CASSLQGLAGYEQYF.

In DNA, the CDR3 is TGTGCCAGCAGCTTAACGCGACTAGCGGGAGCCACAGAGACCCAGTACTTC. Translation gives CASSLTRLAGATETQYF. The V gene is TRBV11-1, the J gene TRBJ2-5; 12 positions agree with TRBD2. Trimming removed 2 bases from V and 4 bases from J; junction bases left unmatched: 8. Per germline, CDR1 SGHAT and CDR2 FQDESV (reference sequence). The CDR3 loop spans 17 amino acids.

The table lists this clonotype with many counts. This rearrangement joins TRBV5-1 to TRBJ2-2; 8 bases match TRBD2. This CDR3 region has 15 residues. V shed 0 bases, J shed 6 bases, and the junction held 4 bases outside the gene matches. Looked up from germline, CDR1 is SGHRS and CDR2 is YFSETQ. In nucleotides, the CDR3 is TGCGCCAGCAGCTTGGCGCGGGGGGCCGCCGGGGAGCTGTTTTTT. Protein: CASSLARGAAGELFF.

The chain employs TRBV6-1 and TRBJ2-2, with 11 bases lining up with TRBD2. The germline CDR1 and CDR2 sequences are MNHNS and SASEGT. The CDR3 spans 16 residues. The junction had 6 bases not matched to a gene; V was cut back by 7 bases and J by 2 bases. The chain's CDR3 is CASKVGLADNTGELFF. CDR3 DNA sequence: TGTGCCAGCAAGGTGGGACTAGCGGACAACACCGGGGAGCTGTTTTTT.

The rearrangement links TRBV5-1 to TRBJ2-3; weak D call: TRBD2 (7 bases). The CDR3 is 17 residues long. The germline CDR1 and CDR2 sequences are SGHRS and YFSETQ. V lost 4 bases and J lost 2, with 20 bases in between. The CDR3 DNA sequence: TGCGCCAGCAGCCTGATGGGGGGGGACACTAACACAGATACGCAGTATTTT. It codes for CASSLMGGDTNTDTQYF.